This TCR beta chain was captured by sequencing in a study of T-cell reconstitution after alpha-beta-depleted transplantation in children. This clonotype showed up just a few times. CDR1 and CDR2 (germline): SGHRS, YFSETQ. CDR3 length: 15 amino acids. Trimming removed 4 bases at V and 3 bases at J, with 11 bases between. Unique molecular identifiers were used to barcode this TCRbeta library. TCRdb itself ran the PCR reads through MiXCR, one entry per CDR3 protein. The sample holds just over 350,000 distinct CDR3 sequences; about an eighth are singletons and the top ten take approximately 4.2%. The source is a human donor who donated a stem cell graft to a child with Fanconi anemia. Sample: PBMCs, taken from the stem cell graft. The V and J genes are TRBV5-1 and TRBJ1-6; D is unresolved. CDR3 sequence reads: CASSLLQNYNSPLHF. The DNA of the CDR3 is TGCGCCAGCAGCCTACTACAGAACTATAATTCACCCCTCCACTTT. The full variable domain, with the rest looked up from reference TRBV5-1 and TRBJ1-6, is KAGVTQTPRYLIKTRGQQVTLSCSPISGHRSVSWYQQTPGQGLQFLFEYFSETQRNKGNFPGRFSGRQFSNSRSEMNVSTLELGDSALYLCASSLLQNYNSPLHFGNGTRLTVT.